The 6 T cell receptor beta chains listed next were all sequenced from one sample in a study of regulatory T cells in long-lasting Graves disease. Time point of the sample: persistent/refractory GD, antithyroid drugs over 5 years with positive TRAb. From PBMCs, RNA was extracted and then used to make the TCR library. To make TCR beta libraries, researchers used iRepertoire HTBI primers and Arm-PCR of CDR3 regions. Using its own MiXCR run on the multiplex PCR reads, TCRdb lists one record per CDR3 protein. The sample includes around 460,000 distinct CDR3 sequences, 20% to 25% of them seen just once. The sequences come from peripheral blood mononuclear cells (PBMCs), collected when the disease was refractory, from a patient treated with antithyroid drugs. The receptor set was obtained from a female donor with Graves disease.

This clonotype was counted ten times or more. The chain recombines TRBV7-8 with TRBJ2-4; 8 bases map to TRBD2. V shed 2 bases and J 9 bases; nucleotides not matched to a gene: 6. The CDR3 is 14 amino acids. The germline V gene encodes CDR1 SGHVS and CDR2 FQNEAQ. The CDR3 nucleotides are TGTGCCAGCAGCTTATCGGGGGGGCATACCATTCAGTACTTC. This sequence encodes CASSLSGGHTIQYF.

The V and J genes are TRBV20-1 and TRBJ2-7, with 10 bases that match TRBD1. V trimming: 2 bases; J trimming: 3 bases; junction bases outside the gene matches: 10. Germline loops: CDR1 DFQATT, CDR2 SNEGSKA (reference sequence). The CDR3 has 16 residues. CDR3 sequence: CSARYAGDRGYYEQYF. CDR3 bases: TGCAGTGCTAGATACGCGGGGGACAGGGGATACTACGAGCAGTACTTC.

This clonotype was seen repeatedly, ten times or more. The chain's CDR3 is CASSRTVMNTEAFF. In nucleotides, the CDR3 is TGTGCCAGCAGTCGTACAGTAATGAACACTGAAGCTTTCTTT. The chain is built from TRBV6-1 and TRBJ1-1; no reliable D call. Germline-derived CDR1 and CDR2 are MNHNS and SASEGT. This CDR3 has 14 residues. Trimming stripped 5 bases from V and 0 bases from J, with 10 bases between.

The genes are TRBV3-1 and TRBJ2-1, with 11 nucleotides matching TRBD1. This CDR3 has 15 amino acids. Trimming at V came to 4 bases and at J to 7 bases, leaving 6 bases not matched to a gene. The germline V gene has CDR1 LGHDT and CDR2 YNNKEL (reference sequence). In DNA form, the CDR3 reads TGTGCCAGCAGCCTCCCGGGACAGGGGGTAAATGAGCAGTTCTTC. Its protein product is CASSLPGQGVNEQFF.

This clonotype was seen a handful of times. This chain links TRBV7-2 with TRBJ1-2, with 7 bases matching TRBD1. The CDR3 covers 15 residues. Germline CDR1 is SGHTA and CDR2 is FQGNSA. The J segment lost 4 bases and the V segment lost 1 base, leaving 6 bases of the junction unmatched. CDR3 DNA sequence: TGTGCCAGCAGCTTAGGAAGGGGGCTTGGCTATGGCTACACCTTC. Translated, it gives CASSLGRGLGYGYTF.

The V call is TRBV25-1, the J call TRBJ1-3; tentatively, D is TRBD1 (6 bases). The V and J ends lost 5 bases and 0 bases respectively, with 14 bases between them. CDR3 length: 16 amino acids. Per germline, CDR1 MGHDK and CDR2 SYGVNS. This CDR3 is CASSPRTDYSGNTIYF. The CDR3 region has the DNA TGTGCCAGCAGTCCCCGGACAGATTACTCTGGAAACACCATATATTTT. The full variable domain, in which reference TRBV25-1 and TRBJ1-3 provide the parts outside the CDR3, is EADIYQTPRYLVIGTGKKITLECSQTMGHDKMYWYQQDPGMELHLIHYSYGVNSTEKGDLSSESTVSRIRTEHFPLTLESARPSHTSQYLCASSPRTDYSGNTIYFGEGSWLTVV.